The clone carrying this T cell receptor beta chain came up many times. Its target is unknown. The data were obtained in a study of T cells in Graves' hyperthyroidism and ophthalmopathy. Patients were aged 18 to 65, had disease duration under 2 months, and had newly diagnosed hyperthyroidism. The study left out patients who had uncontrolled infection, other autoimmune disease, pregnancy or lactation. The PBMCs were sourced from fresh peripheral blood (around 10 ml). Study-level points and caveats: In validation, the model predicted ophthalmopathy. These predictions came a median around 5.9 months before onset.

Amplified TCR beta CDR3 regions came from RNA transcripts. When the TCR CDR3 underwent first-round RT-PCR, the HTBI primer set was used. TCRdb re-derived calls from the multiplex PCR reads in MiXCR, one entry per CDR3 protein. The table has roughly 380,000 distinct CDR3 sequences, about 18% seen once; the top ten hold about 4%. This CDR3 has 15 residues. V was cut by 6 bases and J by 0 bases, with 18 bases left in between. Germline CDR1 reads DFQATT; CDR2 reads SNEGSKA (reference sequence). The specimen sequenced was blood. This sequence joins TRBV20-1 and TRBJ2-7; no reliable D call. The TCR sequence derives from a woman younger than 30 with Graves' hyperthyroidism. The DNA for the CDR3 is TGCAGTGCGCACGGTCAGCCCTCCAACTCCTACGAGCAGTACTTC. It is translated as CSAHGQPSNSYEQYF.